A single sample is the source of the 27 T cell receptor beta chains below, sequenced in a study of T cell changes during pregnancy in multiple sclerosis. The method was immunoSEQ multiplex PCR; TCRdb's version includes in-frame clones alone and lacks a portion of them. The table includes some 70,000 clones, about 91% detected once. The sequences come from CD8+ T cells from peripheral blood mononuclear cells, collected before pregnancy. The receptors derive from a female donor with multiple sclerosis, enrolled in a pregnancy study.

The chain employs TRBV27 and TRBJ2-1; 7 bases agree with TRBD1. In germline, CDR1 is MNHEY, CDR2 SMNVEV (reference sequence). The CDR3 runs 14 residues. After removal of 5 bases from V and 4 bases from J, the junction contained 5 bases not matched to a gene. This CDR3 is CASSHGTAYNEQFF. CDR3 in DNA: TGTGCCAGCAGTCACGGGACAGCTTACAATGAGCAGTTCTTC.

DNA of the CDR3: TGTGCCAGCACCACCCTTTCAGGTATGAACACTGAAGCTTTCTTT. Translation gives CASTTLSGMNTEAFF. The chain employs TRBV6-5 and TRBJ1-1; unclear D gene. This CDR3 comprises 15 residues. Germline CDR1 reads MNHEY; CDR2 reads SVGAGI. Trimming cost V 7 bases and J 0 bases, with 15 bases left between them.

The V gene is TRBV10-3, the J gene TRBJ2-3; 14 bases line up with TRBD2. The CDR3 consists of 15 residues. The V gene end was trimmed by 11 bases and the J gene end by 4 bases; junction bases not matched to a gene: 8. The germline gives CDR1 ENHRY, CDR2 SYGVKD. CDR3 loop: CALSTSGGAADTQYF. CDR3 bases: TGTGCCCTTTCGACTAGCGGGGGGGCAGCAGATACGCAGTATTTT.

This chain connects TRBV5-5 to TRBJ2-1, with 11 bases fitting TRBD2. The CDR3 spans 15 residues. The trim removed 0 bases at V and 10 bases at J, leaving 6 bases unmatched. The germline gives CDR1 SGHKS, CDR2 YYEKEE (reference sequence). The CDR3 region is CASSLALAGEGEQFF. In DNA form, the CDR3 reads TGTGCCAGCAGCTTGGCACTAGCGGGGGAGGGAGAGCAGTTCTTC.

In this sample, this clone turned up once. The chain has TRBV9 and TRBJ1-2; no reliable D call. Trimming took off 0 bases at V and 6 bases at J, with 12 bases between the two ends. Germline V gene sequence: CDR1 SGDLS, CDR2 YYNGEE. The CDR3 consists of 14 residues. The CDR3 sequence is CASSVGQATHGYTF. CDR3 coding DNA: TGTGCCAGCAGCGTAGGGCAGGCCACCCATGGCTACACCTTC.

This clone was counted a few times. The chain is built from TRBV19 and TRBJ1-6; no firm D call. CDR1 LNHDA and CDR2 SQIVND come from the germline V gene (reference sequence). Trimming removed 0 bases from V and 10 bases from J, with 7 bases in between. CDR3 length: 13 amino acids. For the CDR3, the DNA is TGTGCCAGTAGTATAGATGGAGAATCACCCCTCCACTTT. Translated: CASSIDGESPLHF.

The chain carries TRBV11-2 and TRBJ2-2, with 12 bases that match TRBD2. Germline lookup yields CDR1 SGHAT and CDR2 FQNNGV. V trimming: 2 bases; J trimming: 8 bases; junction bases outside the gene matches: 9. This CDR3 has 17 residues. The chain's CDR3 is CASSLLAGGLLLGELFF. CDR3 nucleotide sequence: TGTGCCAGCAGCTTACTAGCGGGGGGGCTTCTCCTTGGGGAGCTGTTTTTT.

The chain combines TRBV2 with TRBJ1-3; D may be TRBD1 (6 bases). The germline CDR1 and CDR2 sequences are SNHLY and FYNNEI. CDR3 length: 14 amino acids. Trimming stripped 7 bases from V and 4 bases from J, with 14 bases between. CDR3 in amino acids: CASTDRNLGNTIYF. CDR3 in DNA: TGTGCCAGCACGGACAGAAATTTGGGAAACACCATATATTTT.

The CDR3 DNA follows: TGTGCCAGCAGCTTCCTTGGGACAGGGAATAACGAGCAGTACTTC. It translates to CASSFLGTGNNEQYF. This rearrangement joins TRBV7-9 to TRBJ2-7; 9 bases are shared with TRBD1. This CDR3 is built from 15 residues. The junction had 8 bases not matched to a gene; V was cut back by 3 bases and J by 5 bases. Per the germline V gene, CDR1 is SEHNR and CDR2 is FQNEAQ (reference sequence).

The chain recombines TRBV7-6 with TRBJ1-1; no firm D call. V lost 2 bases to trimming and J lost 3 bases, with 10 bases between them. The CDR3 is made up of 14 amino acids. Germline CDR1 and CDR2: SGHVS and FNYEAQ. CDR3: CASSLWASDTEAFF. In DNA form, the CDR3 reads TGTGCCAGCAGCTTATGGGCATCTGACACTGAAGCTTTCTTT.

This chain uses TRBV11-2 with TRBJ1-2; 7 bases are shared with TRBD1. Per the germline V gene, CDR1 is SGHAT and CDR2 is FQNNGV. The CDR3 loop spans 15 amino acids. The junction had 6 bases not matched to a gene; V was cut back by 0 bases and J by 5 bases. DNA for the CDR3: TGTGCCAGCAGCTTAGATAGGGGGCCCCTTTATGGCTACACCTTC. Amino acid sequence: CASSLDRGPLYGYTF.

V usage is TRBV13 and J usage is TRBJ1-1, with D possibly being TRBD1 (5 bases). This CDR3 has 15 residues. CDR1 is PRHDT and CDR2 is FYEKMQ in the germline V gene (reference sequence). Between the trimmed V and J ends, which lost 5 bases and 6 bases, there was a span of 19 bases. CDR3 sequence: CASSTRRGGGPEAFF. The DNA for the CDR3 is TGTGCCAGCAGCACCCGACGGGGGGGAGGTCCTGAAGCTTTCTTT.

A note on this clone: The DNA is left out, because the CDR3 cannot be placed on it with certainty; the CDR3 is given as TCRdb lists it. This chain connects TRBV21-1 to TRBJ1-4. TRBV21-1 is reported as a pseudogene. The CDR3 is 15 amino acids in total, end residues counted. CDR3 amino acids: CASKLFYRCNEKLFF.

The chain has TRBV27 and TRBJ2-7; D might be TRBD1 (5 bases). Germline V gives CDR1 MNHEY, CDR2 SMNVEV (reference sequence). This CDR3 has 13 amino acids. The ends were cut back, 5 bases at V and 6 bases at J, with 14 bases in the middle. For the CDR3, the DNA is TGTGCCAGCAGTACGGTGGGGCCGCTCGAGCAGTACTTC. Translation: CASSTVGPLEQYF.

This chain joins TRBV27 and TRBJ2-7, with D possibly TRBD2 on 6 matching bases. CDR1 MNHEY and CDR2 SMNVEV come from the germline V gene (reference sequence). V was cut by 6 bases and J by 7 bases, with 25 bases left in between. The CDR3 extends over 16 amino acids. CDR3 sequence reads: CASRVGLTSGTQEQYF. CDR3 bases: TGTGCCAGCAGGGTCGGTCTCACATCCGGGACTCAAGAGCAGTACTTC.

V and J are TRBV11-3 and TRBJ2-1, with TRBD2 matching over 8 bases. V was pared by 2 bases and J by 1 base, with 4 bases of the junction left unmatched. The CDR3 spans 16 residues. The germline gives CDR1 SGHNT, CDR2 YENEEA. The CDR3 region is CASSLSSGGSYNEQFF. The CDR3 region has the DNA TGTGCCAGCAGCTTATCGAGCGGGGGATCCTACAATGAGCAGTTCTTC. Full variable domain (outside the CDR3, taken from reference TRBV11-3 and TRBJ2-1): EAGVVQSPRYKIIEKKQPVAFWCNPISGHNTLYWYLQNLGQGPELLIRYENEEAVDDSQLPKDRFSAERLKGVDSTLKIQPAELGDSAVYLCASSLSSGGSYNEQFFGPGTRLTVL.

This chain connects TRBV6-1 to TRBJ1-2; maybe TRBD1 (6 bases). The length of the CDR3 is 15 residues. V was shortened by 7 bases and J by 4 bases, with 19 bases between the two germline ends. The germline gives CDR1 MNHNS, CDR2 SASEGT. CDR3 nucleotide sequence: TGTGCCAGCAAGGGGGTGGAGAATTACCTCTATGGCTACACCTTC. Its translation: CASKGVENYLYGYTF.

The chain joins TRBV9 to TRBJ2-7; a weak D match, TRBD2 (6 bases). This CDR3 is 14 amino acids long. The V gene lost 3 bases and the J gene lost 3 bases, with 13 bases spanning the gap. CDR1 is SGDLS and CDR2 is YYNGEE in the germline V gene. The CDR3 nucleotides read TGTGCCAGCAGCGCCCCCGGGAGAAACTACGAGCAGTACTTC. Encoded protein: CASSAPGRNYEQYF.

The CDR3 DNA reads TGCGCCAGCAGCTTGGAGGTCGGAGGGGGCTACACCTTC. Amino acid sequence: CASSLEVGGGYTF. J is TRBJ1-2 and V is TRBV5-1; D unclear. Deletions cut 0 bases from V and 8 bases from J, with 11 bases between. This CDR3 has 13 amino acids. From germline, CDR1 is SGHRS and CDR2 YFSETQ.

This clone appeared a single time. CDR3 bases: TGTGCCAGCAGTGGACCGGGGGGAGATACGCAGTATTTT. It translates to CASSGPGGDTQYF. The chain uses TRBV25-1 and TRBJ2-3, with TRBD2 identical over 7 bases. The germline CDR1 and CDR2 sequences are MGHDK and SYGVNS. The CDR3 is 13 residues long. V lost 4 bases, J lost 5 bases, and 3 bases stayed unmatched.

V gene TRBV21-1 combines with J gene TRBJ2-1; the D segment call TRBD1 is taken from the table without a DNA check. TRBV21-1 is a documented pseudogene. The length of the CDR3 is 15 residues. The CDR3: CASSGQGSSYNEQFF. In DNA, the CDR3 is TGTGCCAGCAGCGGGCAGGGTAGCTCCTACAATGAGCAGTTCTTC.

The V gene is TRBV19, the J gene TRBJ2-7; possibly TRBD1 for D (5 bases). Germline values: CDR1 LNHDA, CDR2 SQIVND (reference sequence). The CDR3 spans 13 residues. V shed 8 bases and J shed 0 bases, with 11 bases lying between them. The CDR3 is CASGAAASYEQYF. The CDR3 bases are TGTGCCAGTGGGGCGGCAGCCTCCTACGAGCAGTACTTC.

J is TRBJ1-5 and V is TRBV19; D remains ambiguous. The germline V gene encodes CDR1 LNHDA and CDR2 SQIVND (reference sequence). Trimming removed 5 bases at V and 6 bases at J, with 11 bases between. The CDR3 extends over 13 amino acids. In DNA form, the CDR3 reads TGTGCCAGTAGTCCTGGGTGGGCTCAGCCCCAGCATTTT. Its protein is CASSPGWAQPQHF.

The chain has TRBV6-5 and TRBJ2-1; 10 positions match TRBD2. J lost 8 bases, V lost 5 bases, and 6 bases had no gene match. The CDR3 runs to 14 residues. The germline V gene has CDR1 MNHEY and CDR2 SVGAGI. The CDR3 coding sequence is TGTGCCAGCAGTCCCCTAGCGGGGGACTATGAGCAGTTCTTC. The encoded protein is CASSPLAGDYEQFF.

The J gene is TRBJ2-7, the V gene TRBV19; no definite D call. V lost 4 bases and J 7 bases, leaving 14 bases between the germline ends. CDR3 length: 13 residues. CDR1 and CDR2 (germline): LNHDA, SQIVND (reference sequence). The CDR3 protein is CASSTLTSWEQYF. CDR3 in DNA: TGTGCCAGTAGTACCTTGACAAGTTGGGAGCAGTACTTC.

The genes are TRBV15 and TRBJ1-1, with D possibly TRBD1 on 5 matching bases. Germline V gene data show CDR1 as LNHNV and CDR2 as YYDKDF (reference sequence). V was trimmed by 5 bases and J by 1 base, leaving 14 bases between them. The CDR3 runs to 15 residues. Here the CDR3 DNA reads TGTGCCACCAGCGATCCGGGACTGAGGAACACTGAAGCTTTCTTT. Encoded protein: CATSDPGLRNTEAFF.

The chain's CDR3 is CASSRQGSQEKLFF. In nucleotides, the CDR3 is TGTGCCAGCAGTAGACAGGGGAGTCAAGAAAAACTGTTTTTT. The J gene is TRBJ1-4, the V gene TRBV2; 8 bases line up with TRBD1. This CDR3 comprises 14 residues. The germline V gene encodes CDR1 SNHLY and CDR2 FYNNEI. V was clipped by 5 bases and J by 8 bases; unmatched bases: 7. Full variable domain (outside the CDR3, taken from reference TRBV2 and TRBJ1-4): EPEVTQTPSHQVTQMGQEVILRCVPISNHLYFYWYRQILGQKVEFLVSFYNNEISEKSEIFDDQFSVERPDGSNFTLKIRSTKLEDSAMYFCASSRQGSQEKLFFGSGTQLSVL.